A single sample gave rise to the 3 T cell receptor beta chains below, sequenced in a study of blood T cell repertoires in COVID-19 (dated by TCRdb to 2018 to 2020). The receptor library was made with the immunoSEQ multiplex PCR assay. TCRdb took this table from immuneACCESS and kept in-frame rearrangements with V and J called. Such tables lack part of the clones; where checked against another copy, unresolved V genes explain under half of the gap, and the rest is unexplained. The sample table shows roughly 240,000 clones, and approximately 84% are seen once. The ten largest clonotypes hold less than 4% of the sample. Sample: peripheral blood. The receptors derive from a woman aged 25 to 39 who had recovered from COVID-19.

This clone was seen only a few times. The chain is built from TRBV25-1 and TRBJ1-6, with D possibly being TRBD1 (5 bases). V gave up 5 bases and J gave up 0 bases, with 11 bases separating them. In germline, CDR1 is MGHDK, CDR2 SYGVNS. The CDR3 is 16 amino acids. CDR3 region: CASSPARGSYNSPLHF. The CDR3 bases are TGTGCCAGCAGTCCGGCAAGGGGCTCCTATAATTCACCCCTCCACTTT.

The chain recombines TRBV18 with TRBJ2-5; 8 nucleotides align to TRBD2. The CDR3 is 14 residues long. The ends lost 2 bases at V and 4 bases at J; junction bases unmatched: 3. CDR1 and CDR2 (germline): KGHSH, LQKENI. The CDR3 region is CASSPAGGGETQYF. DNA for the CDR3: TGTGCCAGCTCACCAGCGGGGGGCGGAGAGACCCAGTACTTC.

V is TRBV5-1 and J is TRBJ2-7; 9 nucleotides line up with TRBD1. V dropped 4 bases and J dropped 7; count of bases not matched to a gene: 9. CDR3 length: 14 amino acids. CDR1 and CDR2 (germline): SGHRS, YFSETQ. The CDR3 sequence is CASSDGQGHLEQYF. Written as DNA, the CDR3 is TGCGCCAGCAGCGACGGACAGGGGCATTTAGAGCAGTACTTC.